This TCR beta chain was captured in a study of patients and donors after allogeneic stem cell transplantation. Trimming took off 8 bases at V and 2 bases at J, with 16 bases between the two ends. The CDR3 loop spans 16 amino acids. Per the germline V gene, CDR1 is MNHEY and CDR2 is SMNVEV (reference sequence). This clonotype came up a few times. TCRdb re-called the RT-PCR reads with MiXCR, one entry per CDR3 protein. Of about 960,000 distinct CDR3 sequences in the sample, roughly 17% were seen once. V is TRBV27 and J is TRBJ2-6, with a tentative D call TRBD2 (5 bases). This TCR was sampled from a human donor who was either an allogeneic HSCT recipient or a stem cell or donor lymphocyte infusion donor (not recorded which). It is not recorded whose cells these are; they may come from a transplant donor. Specimen: blood, either unsorted or a sorted T cell fraction (not recorded which). The CDR3 here is CASGPKGEAGANVLTF. CDR3 nucleotide sequence: TGTGCCAGCGGTCCGAAGGGAGAGGCTGGGGCCAACGTCCTGACTTTC.